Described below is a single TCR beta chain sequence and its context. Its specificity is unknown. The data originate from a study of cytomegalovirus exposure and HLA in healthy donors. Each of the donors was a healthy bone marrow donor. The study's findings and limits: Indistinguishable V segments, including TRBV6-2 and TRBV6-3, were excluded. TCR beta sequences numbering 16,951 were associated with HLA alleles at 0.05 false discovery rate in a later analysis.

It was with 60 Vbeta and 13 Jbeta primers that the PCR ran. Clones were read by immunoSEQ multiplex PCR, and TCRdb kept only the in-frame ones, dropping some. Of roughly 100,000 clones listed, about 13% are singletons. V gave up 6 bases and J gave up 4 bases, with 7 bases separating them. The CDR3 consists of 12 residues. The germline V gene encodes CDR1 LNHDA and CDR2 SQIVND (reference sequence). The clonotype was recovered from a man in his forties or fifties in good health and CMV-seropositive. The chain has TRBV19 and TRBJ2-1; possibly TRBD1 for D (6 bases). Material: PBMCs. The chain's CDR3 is CASRDRYNEQFF. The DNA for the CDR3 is TGTGCCAGTAGAGACAGGTACAATGAGCAGTTCTTC.